The T cell receptor beta chain described here comes from a study of blood T cell repertoires in COVID-19. Study overall: Samples taken during acute and convalescent COVID-19 were collected in the United States, Italy and Spain. PBMCs, B-cell-depleted T cells, or T cells provided the cDNA or gDNA that made up the material.

Original data processing: Amplification with reference gene primers provided the estimates of nucleated cell counts. Libraries were prepared by immunoSEQ multiplex PCR; TCRdb keeps only in-frame clonotypes and omits some of them. V and J calls and clone size are given by that table; D and trimming were obtained from the DNA. This sample has roughly 39,000 clones, with roughly 90% found just once. Losses at the gene ends were 6 bases for V and 0 bases for J; bases not matched to a gene: 13. The length of the CDR3 is 17 residues. Germline values: CDR1 SGHTA, CDR2 FQGNSA. The material sequenced was peripheral blood. V and J are TRBV7-2 and TRBJ1-1; 7 bases line up with TRBD1. This receptor was identified in a woman of 80 years or more with active COVID-19. CDR3 sequence reads: CASRSRGGDRVNTEAFF. The CDR3 DNA reads as TGTGCCAGCAGATCAAGAGGGGGTGACAGGGTGAACACTGAAGCTTTCTTT.